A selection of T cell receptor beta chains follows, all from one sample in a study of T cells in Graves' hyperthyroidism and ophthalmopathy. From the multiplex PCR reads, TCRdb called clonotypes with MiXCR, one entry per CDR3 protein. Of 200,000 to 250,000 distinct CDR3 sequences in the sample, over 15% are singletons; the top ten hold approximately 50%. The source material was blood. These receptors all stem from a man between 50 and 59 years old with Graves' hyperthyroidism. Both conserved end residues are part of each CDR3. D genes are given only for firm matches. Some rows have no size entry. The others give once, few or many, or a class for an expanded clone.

CDR3 protein: CASTLSGSYNEQFF
CDR3 DNA: TGCGCCAGCACTCTTAGCGGGAGCTACAATGAGCAGTTCTTC
V gene: TRBV5-1
D gene: TRBD2
J gene: TRBJ2-1
clone size: many

CDR3 protein: CASSLFGPGEKSPLHF
CDR3 DNA: .
V gene: TRBV7-2
D gene: .
J gene: TRBJ1-6
clone size: .

CDR3 protein: CASSEFRPADTEAFF
CDR3 DNA: TGTGCCAGCAGTGAGTTTCGACCTGCCGACACTGAAGCTTTCTTT
V gene: TRBV2
D gene: .
J gene: TRBJ1-1
clone size: many

CDR3 protein: CASSFLAGVLPHEQYF
CDR3 DNA: TGTGCCAGCAGTTTCCTAGCGGGGGTCCTTCCCCACGAGCAGTACTTC
V gene: TRBV12-3/TRBV12-4
D gene: TRBD2
J gene: TRBJ2-7
clone size: many

CDR3 protein: CASSPLPTGNSYEQYF
CDR3 DNA: TGTGCCAGCAGTCCCCTCCCGACAGGGAACTCCTACGAGCAGTACTTC
V gene: TRBV27
D gene: TRBD1
J gene: TRBJ2-7
clone size: .

CDR3 protein: CSAVRRDKGRIIAKNIQYF
CDR3 DNA: TGCAGTGCTGTTCGAAGGGACAAGGGCAGGATAATAGCCAAAAACATTCAGTACTTC
V gene: TRBV20-1
D gene: .
J gene: TRBJ2-4
clone size: .

CDR3 protein: CASSFKAERRQTQYF
CDR3 DNA: TGTGCCAGCAGCTTTAAAGCGGAGAGAAGGCAGACCCAGTACTTC
V gene: TRBV7-9
D gene: .
J gene: TRBJ2-5
clone size: many

CDR3 protein: CASSSSQRESTGELFF
CDR3 DNA: TGTGCCAGCAGCTCTAGCCAGCGGGAGTCGACCGGGGAGCTGTTTTTT
V gene: TRBV7-9
D gene: TRBD2
J gene: TRBJ2-2
clone size: few

CDR3 protein: CAWSLGQGESYGYTF
CDR3 DNA: TGTGCCTGGAGCCTGGGACAGGGAGAATCTTATGGCTACACCTTC
V gene: TRBV30
D gene: TRBD1
J gene: TRBJ1-2
clone size: many

CDR3 protein: CASSPGLAGGLDTQYF
CDR3 DNA: TGTGCCAGCAGCCCGGGACTAGCGGGAGGGTTAGATACGCAGTATTTT
V gene: TRBV7-3
D gene: TRBD2
J gene: TRBJ2-3
clone size: many

CDR3 protein: CASSSTSGAYEQYF
CDR3 DNA: TGTGCCAGCAGCTCGACTAGCGGGGCCTACGAGCAGTACTTC
V gene: TRBV7-2
D gene: TRBD2
J gene: TRBJ2-7
clone size: .

CDR3 protein: CASRIGLTDTQYF
CDR3 DNA: TGCGCCAGCAGAATTGGACTCACAGATACGCAGTATTTT
V gene: TRBV5-1
D gene: .
J gene: TRBJ2-3
clone size: many

CDR3 protein: CASSPNSWTGNNQPQHF
CDR3 DNA: TGTGCCAGCTCACCAAACTCGTGGACGGGGAACAATCAGCCCCAGCATTTT
V gene: TRBV18
D gene: .
J gene: TRBJ1-5
clone size: many

CDR3 protein: CASSPYRDGGLNTEAFF
CDR3 DNA: TGTGCCAGCAGCCCCTACCGGGACGGAGGGTTGAACACTGAAGCTTTCTTT
V gene: TRBV7-9
D gene: .
J gene: TRBJ1-1
clone size: few

CDR3 protein: CASKGQAQETQYF
CDR3 DNA: TGTGCCAGTAAGGGACAGGCTCAAGAGACCCAGTACTTC
V gene: TRBV19
D gene: TRBD1
J gene: TRBJ2-5
clone size: .

CDR3 protein: CASSQYEHTEAFF
CDR3 DNA: TGTGCCAGCAGCCAATATGAGCACACTGAAGCTTTCTTT
V gene: TRBV14
D gene: .
J gene: TRBJ1-1
clone size: .

CDR3 protein: CASSSGTSGIFSYEQYF
CDR3 DNA: TGTGCCAGCAGCTCCGGGACTAGCGGGATATTCTCCTACGAGCAGTACTTC
V gene: TRBV7-2
D gene: TRBD2
J gene: TRBJ2-7
clone size: many

CDR3 protein: CASSMGLAGGPSFYNEQFF
CDR3 DNA: TGTGCCAGTAGTATGGGACTAGCGGGAGGGCCATCTTTCTACAATGAGCAGTTCTTC
V gene: TRBV19
D gene: TRBD2
J gene: TRBJ2-1
clone size: few

CDR3 protein: CASSLGVSGGQFF
CDR3 DNA: TGTGCCAGCAGCTTAGGAGTCTCCGGAGGGCAGTTCTTC
V gene: TRBV7-8
D gene: .
J gene: TRBJ2-1
clone size: few

CDR3 protein: CASSDKRTGGRGETQYF
CDR3 DNA: TGTGCCAGCAGCGATAAACGGACTGGCGGGAGAGGAGAGACCCAGTACTTC
V gene: TRBV11-1
D gene: TRBD2
J gene: TRBJ2-5
clone size: .

CDR3 protein: CASSLGSFNNSPLHF
CDR3 DNA: TGTGCCAGCAGCTTAGGCAGTTTCAATAATTCACCCCTCCACTTT
V gene: TRBV7-8
D gene: .
J gene: TRBJ1-6
clone size: many

CDR3 protein: CASSQQPGQGYEQYF
CDR3 DNA: TGCGCCAGCAGCCAACAACCGGGACAGGGCTACGAGCAGTACTTC
V gene: TRBV4-1
D gene: TRBD1
J gene: TRBJ2-7
clone size: few

CDR3 protein: CASRFGQANEQFF
CDR3 DNA: TGTGCCAGCAGGTTTGGACAGGCGAATGAGCAGTTCTTC
V gene: TRBV7-9
D gene: TRBD1
J gene: TRBJ2-1
clone size: many

CDR3 protein: CSGQRQETQYF
CDR3 DNA: TGCAGTGGACAGAGACAAGAGACCCAGTACTTC
V gene: TRBV20-1
D gene: .
J gene: TRBJ2-5
clone size: many

CDR3 protein: CAGSMAGVQSPLHF
CDR3 DNA: TGTGCCGGCAGCATGGCCGGGGTTCAGTCACCCCTCCACTTT
V gene: TRBV7-9
D gene: .
J gene: TRBJ1-6
clone size: .

CDR3 protein: CASTRDTANYGYTF
CDR3 DNA: TGTGCCAGCACCCGGGACACCGCTAACTATGGCTACACCTTC
V gene: TRBV28
D gene: .
J gene: TRBJ1-2
clone size: many

CDR3 protein: CASSFTGGSGANVLTF
CDR3 DNA: TGTGCCAGCAGCTTTACAGGGGGTTCTGGGGCCAACGTCCTGACTTTC
V gene: TRBV7-3
D gene: TRBD1
J gene: TRBJ2-6
clone size: .

CDR3 protein: CASSRDREGSNSPLHF
CDR3 DNA: TGTGCCAGCAGCCGGGACAGGGAAGGTAGTAATTCACCCCTCCACTTT
V gene: TRBV6-1
D gene: TRBD1
J gene: TRBJ1-6
clone size: many

CDR3 protein: CASSSRAGGVGETQYF
CDR3 DNA: TGTGCCAGCAGTTCGCGAGCGGGAGGGGTAGGGGAGACCCAGTACTTC
V gene: TRBV11-3
D gene: TRBD2
J gene: TRBJ2-5
clone size: few

CDR3 protein: CASSLGPDRDLSYEQYF
CDR3 DNA: TGTGCCAGCAGTTTAGGTCCGGACAGGGACCTCTCCTACGAGCAGTACTTC
V gene: TRBV12-3/TRBV12-4
D gene: TRBD1
J gene: TRBJ2-7
clone size: many

CDR3 protein: CASSLEGGRTTIYF
CDR3 DNA: TGCGCCAGCAGCTTGGAAGGGGGCCGGACCACCATATATTTT
V gene: TRBV5-1
D gene: TRBD1
J gene: TRBJ1-3
clone size: .

CDR3 protein: CASSQGGLADSSAEQFF
CDR3 DNA: TGTGCCAGCAGCCAAGGCGGACTAGCGGATAGTAGCGCTGAGCAGTTCTTC
V gene: TRBV14
D gene: TRBD2
J gene: TRBJ2-1
clone size: many

CDR3 protein: CASSRGQARTGELFF
CDR3 DNA: TGTGCCAGCAGCCGTGGGCAGGCAAGAACCGGGGAGCTGTTTTTT
V gene: TRBV3-1
D gene: .
J gene: TRBJ2-2
clone size: many

CDR3 protein: CASRHGRGLYEQYF
CDR3 DNA: TGTGCCAGCCGTCATGGTCGGGGGTTGTACGAGCAGTACTTC
V gene: TRBV11-2
D gene: .
J gene: TRBJ2-7
clone size: .

CDR3 protein: CASSRDRGPNQPQHF
CDR3 DNA: TGTGCCAGCAGCCGTGACCGGGGGCCAAATCAGCCCCAGCATTTT
V gene: TRBV7-2
D gene: .
J gene: TRBJ1-5
clone size: .

CDR3 protein: CASSLGGTALHYEQYF
CDR3 DNA: TGCGCCAGCAGCTTGGGGGGGACTGCACTTCACTACGAGCAGTACTTC
V gene: TRBV5-1
D gene: .
J gene: TRBJ2-7
clone size: many

CDR3 protein: CASSLWNHLGPYEQYF
CDR3 DNA: TGTGCCAGCAGTTTATGGAATCACCTGGGGCCTTACGAGCAGTACTTC
V gene: TRBV28
D gene: .
J gene: TRBJ2-7
clone size: few

CDR3 protein: CASSLQGGNAGELFF
CDR3 DNA: TGCGCCAGCAGCTTACAGGGGGGAAACGCCGGGGAGCTGTTTTTT
V gene: TRBV5-1
D gene: TRBD1
J gene: TRBJ2-2
clone size: .

CDR3 protein: CASTYRQGQDTEAFF
CDR3 DNA: TGTGCCAGCACCTACCGACAGGGTCAGGACACTGAAGCTTTCTTT
V gene: TRBV12-3/TRBV12-4
D gene: TRBD1
J gene: TRBJ1-1
clone size: many

CDR3 protein: CSATLVGSGPHRETQYF
CDR3 DNA: TGCAGTGCTACGCTAGTCGGTAGCGGGCCCCACAGAGAGACCCAGTACTTC
V gene: TRBV20-1
D gene: TRBD2
J gene: TRBJ2-5
clone size: .

CDR3 protein: CASSSRRTTNYGYTF
CDR3 DNA: TGTGCCAGCAGTTCGAGGAGGACCACTAACTATGGCTACACCTTC
V gene: TRBV6-1
D gene: .
J gene: TRBJ1-2
clone size: many